This T cell receptor beta chain was sequenced for a study of blood T cell repertoires in COVID-19. On this clone itself: An end of the junction does not agree with germline; a read error may underlie this. This CDR3 is also generated by other DNA sequences in the sample.

Germline CDR1 reads SGHRS; CDR2 reads YFSETQ. The CDR3 has 13 residues. Here immunoSEQ multiplex PCR was the method, and the copy in TCRdb shows in-frame clones only, minus some. The repertoire consists of some 240,000 clones, with around four fifths occurring once and the leading ten covering around 4.1%. The chain combines TRBV5-1 with TRBJ1-2, with 8 bases aligning to TRBD1. The sequencing sample was made of PBMCs or T cells enriched from blood (not recorded which). This receptor was obtained from a man aged 25 to 40 with acute COVID-19. The CDR3 nucleotides read TGTGCCAGCAGCTTACAGGGGGACTATGGCTACACCTTC. Its translation: CASSLQGDYGYTF.